Listed below are T cell receptor beta chains from one sample, sequenced in a study of blood T cell repertoires in COVID-19. The protocol was immunoSEQ multiplex PCR, while the TCRdb copy is restricted to in-frame clones and leaves out a portion. Here the sample spans 210,000 or so clones, about four fifths being singletons. The sequenced sample was PBMCs or T cells enriched from blood (not recorded which). The receptors shown here come from a woman aged 50 to 60 who had been exposed to COVID-19. Each CDR3 is given with its conserved first and last residue. A D gene is named only where the DNA matches it firmly. The listing skips clone size in some rows; elsewhere it reads once, few, many or a size class.

V gene: TRBV19; D gene: NA; clone size: NA; J gene: TRBJ1-2; CDR3 DNA: TGTGCCAGTAGTATGCAGGGAACCTCTAACTATGGCTACACCTTC; CDR3 protein: CASSMQGTSNYGYTF
V gene: TRBV7-2; D gene: NA; clone size: NA; J gene: TRBJ1-4; CDR3 DNA: TGTGCCAGCAGCCCCATGGGTTCAAAGGGGGGGAACGAAAAACTGTTTTTT; CDR3 protein: CASSPMGSKGGNEKLFF
V gene: TRBV6-5; D gene: TRBD1; clone size: NA; J gene: TRBJ1-6; CDR3 DNA: TGTGCCAGCAGCCCGAACGGACAGGGAGGAATACCCCTCCACTTT; CDR3 protein: CASSPNGQGGIPLHF
V gene: TRBV19; D gene: TRBD2; clone size: NA; J gene: TRBJ2-1; CDR3 DNA: TGTGCCAGTACTAATAGCGGGGGAGTCGATGAGCAGTTCTTC; CDR3 protein: CASTNSGGVDEQFF
V gene: TRBV19; D gene: NA; clone size: NA; J gene: TRBJ2-1; CDR3 DNA: TGTGCCAGTAGTCTCCCTGGGACTGGGATCAGCTCCTACAATGAGCAGTTCTTC; CDR3 protein: CASSLPGTGISSYNEQFF
V gene: TRBV28; D gene: NA; clone size: once; J gene: TRBJ1-4; CDR3 DNA: TGTGCCAGCAGGAGCGGGGGGCGCTTTCTCGCTACTTTT; CDR3 protein: CASRSGGRFLATF
V gene: TRBV30; D gene: NA; clone size: NA; J gene: TRBJ1-1; CDR3 DNA: TGTGCCGGACTAGACATTCTACGGACTGAAGCTTTCTTT; CDR3 protein: CAGLDILRTEAFF
V gene: TRBV2; D gene: NA; clone size: many; J gene: TRBJ2-7; CDR3 DNA: TGTGCCAGCAGAGAACTAGAGGGGCAGTACTTC; CDR3 protein: CASRELEGQYF
V gene: TRBV4-3; D gene: TRBD2; clone size: NA; J gene: TRBJ2-7; CDR3 DNA: TGCGCCAGCAGCCAAGCCGGGGGACTAGCGGAGTACGAGCAGTACTTC; CDR3 protein: CASSQAGGLAEYEQYF
V gene: TRBV6-2/TRBV6-3; D gene: NA; clone size: few; J gene: TRBJ1-1; CDR3 DNA: TGTGCCAGCAGCCACGGACAAGGGAAAGAAGCTTTCTTT; CDR3 protein: CASSHGQGKEAFF
V gene: TRBV7-7; D gene: NA; clone size: NA; J gene: TRBJ2-1; CDR3 DNA: TGTGCCAGCAGCTTAGGTGGGCCATACAATGAGCAGTTCTTC; CDR3 protein: CASSLGGPYNEQFF
V gene: TRBV5-6; D gene: NA; clone size: NA; J gene: TRBJ2-5; CDR3 DNA: TGTGCCAGCACCCTACTGCGGGACAGAAAAGAGACCCAGTACTTC; CDR3 protein: CASTLLRDRKETQYF
V gene: TRBV11-3; D gene: NA; clone size: NA; J gene: TRBJ1-3; CDR3 DNA: TGTGCCAGCAGCTTAGAGCTAAGTGTCAGACTCCGCTCGGGCTCTGGAAACACCATATATTTT; CDR3 protein: CASSLELSVRLRSGSGNTIYF
V gene: TRBV29-1; D gene: TRBD1; clone size: NA; J gene: TRBJ2-4; CDR3 DNA: TGCAGCGTTGAAAAAGACAGGGATAACATTCAGTACTTC; CDR3 protein: CSVEKDRDNIQYF
V gene: TRBV5-4; D gene: NA; clone size: NA; J gene: TRBJ1-5; CDR3 DNA: TGTGCCAGCAGCGAGGGAGGCTGGGGGCCCCAGCATTTT; CDR3 protein: CASSEGGWGPQHF
V gene: TRBV19; D gene: NA; clone size: NA; J gene: TRBJ1-5; CDR3 DNA: TGTGCCAGTAGTAAACGCAGGGAAGGTCAGCCCCAGCATTTT; CDR3 protein: CASSKRREGQPQHF
V gene: TRBV5-1; D gene: NA; clone size: NA; J gene: TRBJ2-4; CDR3 DNA: TGCGCCAGCAGCTTGGGGGCGACTAACCCCAAAAACATTCAGTACTTC; CDR3 protein: CASSLGATNPKNIQYF
V gene: TRBV5-4; D gene: NA; clone size: NA; J gene: TRBJ2-5; CDR3 DNA: TGTGCCAGCAGCTTGGTCGGTAGCTACCAAGAGACCCAGTACTTC; CDR3 protein: CASSLVGSYQETQYF
V gene: TRBV5-4; D gene: NA; clone size: NA; J gene: TRBJ1-1; CDR3 DNA: TGTGCCAGCAGCTTGGGGGCACGGTCCGAAGCTTTCTTT; CDR3 protein: CASSLGARSEAFF
V gene: TRBV27; D gene: NA; clone size: NA; J gene: TRBJ2-1; CDR3 DNA: TGTGCCAGCAGTTATCGACACCTCAGGAATGAGCAGTTCTTC; CDR3 protein: CASSYRHLRNEQFF
V gene: TRBV12-5; D gene: NA; clone size: NA; J gene: TRBJ2-7; CDR3 DNA: TGTGCTAGTGGTTTGGCAGAGACAAACTCCTACGAGCAGTACTTC; CDR3 protein: CASGLAETNSYEQYF
V gene: TRBV21-1; D gene: NA; clone size: NA; J gene: TRBJ1-5; CDR3 DNA: TGTGCCACGAGACAGAAAAGCAATCAGCCCCAGCATTTT; CDR3 protein: CATRQKSNQPQHF
V gene: TRBV18; D gene: NA; clone size: once; J gene: TRBJ2-3; CDR3 DNA: TGTGCCAGCTCACCCTCCAGGGCAGATACGCAGTATTTT; CDR3 protein: CASSPSRADTQYF
V gene: TRBV10-2; D gene: NA; clone size: NA; J gene: TRBJ2-3; CDR3 DNA: TGCGCCAGCAGTGATAATCCGGATACGCAGTATTTT; CDR3 protein: CASSDNPDTQYF
V gene: TRBV30; D gene: NA; clone size: NA; J gene: TRBJ2-6; CDR3 DNA: TGTGCCTGGAGTGCCGGAGGGGCAGGCTCGCTCTCTGGGGCCAACGTCCTGACTTTC; CDR3 protein: CAWSAGGAGSLSGANVLTF
V gene: TRBV5-1; D gene: TRBD2; clone size: NA; J gene: TRBJ2-5; CDR3 DNA: TGCGCCAGCAGCTTGGCCGGGACGGGGGGGCCTCGAGAGACCCAGTACTTC; CDR3 protein: CASSLAGTGGPRETQYF